A single sample is the source of the 7 T cell receptor beta chains below, sequenced in a study of cytomegalovirus exposure and HLA in healthy donors. The PCR employed 60 Vbeta primers together with 13 Jbeta primers. TCRdb's table, derived via immunoSEQ multiplex PCR, lists solely in-frame clones and lacks some. The repertoire includes over 200,000 clones, around 80% of them detected once, and around 2.9% sits in the top ten. Sequenced: PBMCs. The receptors were gathered from a woman aged 55-70 years in good health and CMV-seropositive.

The sample holds a few counts of this clone. The chain employs TRBV6-1 and TRBJ1-1, with D perhaps matching TRBD1 (6 bases). CDR1 and CDR2 from the germline V gene are MNHNS and SASEGT. Trimming left V 5 bases short and J 0 bases short, with 7 bases between. This CDR3 has 13 amino acids. The CDR3, as DNA: TGTGCCAGCAGTAGACAGGTGAACACTGAAGCTTTCTTT. Protein product: CASSRQVNTEAFF.

This chain connects TRBV6-1 to TRBJ1-1; D is unclear. The germline V gene has CDR1 MNHNS and CDR2 SASEGT. CDR3 length equals 13 residues. V lost 2 bases and J lost 5, with 9 bases in between. This chain's CDR3 is CASSESEGTEAFF. The CDR3 DNA follows: TGTGCCAGCAGTGAATCAGAGGGTACTGAAGCTTTCTTT.

As DNA, the CDR3 is TGTGCGTGGGGGGCTCAAGGCAATCAGCCCCAGCATTTT. The encoded protein is CAWGAQGNQPQHF. The chain recombines TRBV30 with TRBJ1-5, with a weak D call TRBD1 (6 bases). The V gene's germline CDR1 is GTSNPN and CDR2 SVGIG (reference sequence). CDR3 length: 13 residues.

The rearrangement links TRBV10-3 to TRBJ2-3; unclear D gene. Germline lookup yields CDR1 ENHRY and CDR2 SYGVKD. V was cut by 6 bases and J by 4 bases, with 11 bases left in between. The CDR3 covers 13 residues. The CDR3 region has the DNA TGTGCCATCAGGCCACAGCAGGCAGATACGCAGTATTTT. It is translated as CAIRPQQADTQYF.

The chain recombines TRBV6-1 with TRBJ2-7, with D uncertain. The germline V gene has CDR1 MNHNS and CDR2 SASEGT. The CDR3 extends over 12 amino acids. Between the trimmed V and J ends, which lost 8 bases and 0 bases, there was a span of 8 bases. CDR3 in amino acids: CASCFNSYEQYF. CDR3 sequence (DNA): TGTGCCAGCTGTTTCAACTCCTACGAGCAGTACTTC.

V and J are TRBV18 and TRBJ2-6; D not resolved. V was clipped by 2 bases and J by 0 bases, with 11 bases between them. The CDR3 runs to 17 residues. Germline-derived CDR1 and CDR2 are KGHSH and LQKENI. The CDR3 reads CASSPYSSSSGANVLTF. The CDR3 DNA follows: TGTGCCAGCTCACCATACAGCAGTAGCTCTGGGGCCAACGTCCTGACTTTC.

This clone was picked up one time. The chain has TRBV25-1 and TRBJ2-2; TRBD2 matches 9 bases. The ends lost 10 bases at V and 7 bases at J; junction bases unmatched: 7. The CDR3 runs to 13 residues. Per the germline V gene, CDR1 is MGHDK and CDR2 is SYGVNS. CDR3 sequence reads: CATSGRINGELFF. The CDR3 DNA reads TGTGCCACGAGCGGGAGGATCAACGGGGAGCTGTTTTTT.